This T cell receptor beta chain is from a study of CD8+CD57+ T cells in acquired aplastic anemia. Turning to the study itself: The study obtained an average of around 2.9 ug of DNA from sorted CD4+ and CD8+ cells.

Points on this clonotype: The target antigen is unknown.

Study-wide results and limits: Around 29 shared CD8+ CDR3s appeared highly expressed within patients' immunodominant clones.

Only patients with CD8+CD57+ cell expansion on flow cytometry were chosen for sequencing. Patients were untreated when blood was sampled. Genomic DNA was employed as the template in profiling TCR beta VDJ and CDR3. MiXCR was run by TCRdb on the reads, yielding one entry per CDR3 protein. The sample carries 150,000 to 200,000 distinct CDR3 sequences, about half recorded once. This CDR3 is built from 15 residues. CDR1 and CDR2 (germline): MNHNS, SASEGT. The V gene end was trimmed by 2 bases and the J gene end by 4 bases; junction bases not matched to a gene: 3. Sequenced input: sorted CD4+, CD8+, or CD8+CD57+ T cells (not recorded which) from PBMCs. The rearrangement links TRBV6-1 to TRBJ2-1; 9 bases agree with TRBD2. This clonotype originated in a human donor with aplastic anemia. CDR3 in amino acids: CASSERTSGYNEQFF. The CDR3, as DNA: TGTGCCAGCAGTGAAAGAACTAGCGGGTACAATGAGCAGTTCTTC.